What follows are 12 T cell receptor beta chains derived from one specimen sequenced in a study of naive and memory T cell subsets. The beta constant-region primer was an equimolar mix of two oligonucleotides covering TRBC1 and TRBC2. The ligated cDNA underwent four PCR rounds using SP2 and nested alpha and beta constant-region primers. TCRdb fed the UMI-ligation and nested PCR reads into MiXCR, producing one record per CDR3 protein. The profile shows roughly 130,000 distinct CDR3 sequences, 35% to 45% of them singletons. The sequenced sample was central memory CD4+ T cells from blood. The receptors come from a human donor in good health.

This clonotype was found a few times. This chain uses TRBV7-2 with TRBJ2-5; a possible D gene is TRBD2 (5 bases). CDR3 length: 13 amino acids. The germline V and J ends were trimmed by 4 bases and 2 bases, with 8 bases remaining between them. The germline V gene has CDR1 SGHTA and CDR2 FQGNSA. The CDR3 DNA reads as TGTGCCAGCAGCTCACGGGGACAAGAGACCCAGTACTTC. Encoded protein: CASSSRGQETQYF.

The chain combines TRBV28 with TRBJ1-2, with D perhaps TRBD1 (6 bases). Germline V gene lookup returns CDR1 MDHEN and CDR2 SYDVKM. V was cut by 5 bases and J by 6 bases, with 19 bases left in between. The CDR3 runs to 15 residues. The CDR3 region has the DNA TGTGCCAGCAGTCCACCGCGTACAGGGACGGATGGCTACACCTTC. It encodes CASSPPRTGTDGYTF.

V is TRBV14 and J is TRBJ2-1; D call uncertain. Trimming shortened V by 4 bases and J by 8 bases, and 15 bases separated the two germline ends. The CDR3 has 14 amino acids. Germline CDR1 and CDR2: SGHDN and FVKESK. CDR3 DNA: TGTGCCAGCAGCCGAGCCGGTCCGGGCGATGAGCAGTTCTTC. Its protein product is CASSRAGPGDEQFF.

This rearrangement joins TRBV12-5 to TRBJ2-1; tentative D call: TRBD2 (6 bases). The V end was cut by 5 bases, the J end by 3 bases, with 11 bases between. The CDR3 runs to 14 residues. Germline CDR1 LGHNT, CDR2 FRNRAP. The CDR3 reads CASGLGGSYNEQFF. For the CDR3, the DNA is TGTGCTAGTGGTCTAGGAGGGAGCTACAATGAGCAGTTCTTC.

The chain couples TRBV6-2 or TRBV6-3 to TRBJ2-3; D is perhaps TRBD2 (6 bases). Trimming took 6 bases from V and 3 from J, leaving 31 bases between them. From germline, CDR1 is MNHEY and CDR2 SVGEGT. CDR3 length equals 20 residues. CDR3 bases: TGTGCCAGCAGAGCGTACCAAGGAGGCGGGGCAGCCGACCTGACAGATACGCAGTATTTT. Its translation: CASRAYQGGGAADLTDTQYF.

The CDR3 DNA sequence: TGTGCCAGCAGCGGAATTAGCGGGAATAGGTTCTTC. This codes for CASSGISGNRFF. The chain uses TRBV11-2 and TRBJ2-1; the match to TRBD2 covers 8 bases. From germline, CDR1 is SGHAT and CDR2 FQNNGV. The trim removed 5 bases at V and 15 bases at J, leaving 9 bases unmatched. This CDR3 comprises 12 residues.

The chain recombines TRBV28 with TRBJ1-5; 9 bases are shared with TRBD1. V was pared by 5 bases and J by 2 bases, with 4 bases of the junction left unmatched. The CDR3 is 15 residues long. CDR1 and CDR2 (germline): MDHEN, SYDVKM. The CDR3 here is CASSTGGKGNQPQHF. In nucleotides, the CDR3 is TGTGCCAGCAGTACAGGGGGCAAGGGCAATCAGCCCCAGCATTTT.

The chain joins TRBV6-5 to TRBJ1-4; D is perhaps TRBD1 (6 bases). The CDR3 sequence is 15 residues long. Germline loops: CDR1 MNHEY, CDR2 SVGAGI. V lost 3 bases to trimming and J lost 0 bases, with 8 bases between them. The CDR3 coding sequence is TGTGCCAGCAGTTATCCAGGGGCAACTAATGAAAAACTGTTTTTT. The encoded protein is CASSYPGATNEKLFF.

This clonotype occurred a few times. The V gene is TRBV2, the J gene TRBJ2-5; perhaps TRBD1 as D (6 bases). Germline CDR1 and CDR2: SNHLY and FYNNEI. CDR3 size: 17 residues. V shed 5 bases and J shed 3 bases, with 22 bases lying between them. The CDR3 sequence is CASSRGSLDRWKETQYF. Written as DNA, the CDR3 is TGTGCCAGCAGTCGAGGTTCTTTAGACAGGTGGAAAGAGACCCAGTACTTC.

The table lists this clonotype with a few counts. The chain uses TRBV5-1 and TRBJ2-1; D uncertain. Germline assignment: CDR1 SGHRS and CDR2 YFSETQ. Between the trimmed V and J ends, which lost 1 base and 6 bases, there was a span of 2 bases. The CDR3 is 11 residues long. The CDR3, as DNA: TGCGCCAGCAGCTTGCGCAATGAGCAGTTCTTC. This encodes CASSLRNEQFF.

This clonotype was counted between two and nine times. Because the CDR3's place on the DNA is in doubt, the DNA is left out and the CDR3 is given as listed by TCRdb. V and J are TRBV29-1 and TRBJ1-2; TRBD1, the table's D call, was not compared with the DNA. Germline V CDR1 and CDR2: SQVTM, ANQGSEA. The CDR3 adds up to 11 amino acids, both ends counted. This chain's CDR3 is CSGTVGQGNAF.

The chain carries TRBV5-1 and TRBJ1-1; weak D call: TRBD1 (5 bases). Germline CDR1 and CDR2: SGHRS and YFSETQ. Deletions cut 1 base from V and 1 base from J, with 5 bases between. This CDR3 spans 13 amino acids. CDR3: CASSLRGNTEAFF. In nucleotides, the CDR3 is TGCGCCAGCAGCTTGAGGGGGAACACTGAAGCTTTCTTT. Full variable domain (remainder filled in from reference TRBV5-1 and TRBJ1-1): KAGVTQTPRYLIKTRGQQVTLSCSPISGHRSVSWYQQTPGQGLQFLFEYFSETQRNKGNFPGRFSGRQFSNSRSEMNVSTLELGDSALYLCASSLRGNTEAFFGQGTRLTVV.